This T cell receptor (beta chain) was found in a study of T cell responses to AZD1222 COVID-19 vaccine. Germline V gene sequence: CDR1 SQVTM, CDR2 ANQGSEA. V shed 8 bases and J shed 0 bases, with 7 bases lying between them. CDR3 length: 11 amino acids. Using immunoSEQ multiplex PCR, the repertoire was profiled, and TCRdb retains in-frame clones only, with some absent. Counted here are about 130,000 clones, about 89% occurring once; the ten biggest clones make up 6.3%. The V call is TRBV29-1, the J call TRBJ1-1; D not certain. The sequence derives from an adult in good health. This sample comprised peripheral blood, obtained on day 0 of AZD1222 vaccination. The CDR3 region is CSYRLNTEAFF. The CDR3 DNA reads TGCAGCTACAGACTGAACACTGAAGCTTTCTTT.